This TCR beta chain emerged from a study of blood T cell repertoires in COVID-19. About the study: Sites in the United States, Italy and Spain provided acute and convalescent COVID-19 samples. Sample material is recorded as cDNA or gDNA derived from T cells, B-cell-depleted T cells, or PBMCs.

As handled by the study authors: Researchers report that nucleated cell counts were estimated from reference gene primer amplification. Clones were read by immunoSEQ multiplex PCR, and TCRdb kept only the in-frame ones, dropping some. The DNA gave D and trimming, while V, J and clone size come from that table. Of about 150,000 clones in the sample, approximately 83% were seen once. With 0 bases removed from V and 4 bases from J, the gap between germline ends came to 13 bases. Germline V gene sequence: CDR1 SGHRS, CDR2 YFSETQ. This CDR3 spans 15 amino acids. Sequenced input: peripheral blood. The sequence came from a woman in her fifties or sixties with acute or convalescent COVID-19. The gene calls are TRBV5-1 and TRBJ2-5; D unresolved. Here the CDR3 reads CASSLEGSIGETQYF. Written as DNA, the CDR3 is TGCGCCAGCAGCTTGGAAGGTAGCATCGGAGAGACCCAGTACTTC.